A single sample gave rise to the 9 T cell receptor beta chains below, sequenced in a study of cytomegalovirus exposure and HLA in healthy donors. A multiplex PCR was run with 60 Vbeta primers and 13 Jbeta primers. TCRdb keeps only in-frame clones here, not all; method: immunoSEQ multiplex PCR. The sample has about 150,000 clones, approximately 72% seen once. Specimen: PBMCs. The receptors originated from a man aged 35 to 55 in good health and CMV-seronegative.

This rearrangement joins TRBV5-4 to TRBJ2-3, with a possible D match to TRBD1 (6 bases). The CDR3 totals 14 residues. V dropped 4 bases and J dropped 5 bases, with 14 bases sitting between them. The germline V gene encodes CDR1 SGHNT and CDR2 YYREEE (reference sequence). CDR3 coding DNA: TGTGCCAGCAGCCGCAACAGGGTACGAGATACGCAGTATTTT. Translation: CASSRNRVRDTQYF.

Written as DNA, the CDR3 is TGTGCCAGCAGCCAAACGGGCGGCAGGGTACCCTACGAGCAGTACTTC. This gives the protein CASSQTGGRVPYEQYF. This rearrangement joins TRBV7-6 to TRBJ2-7; maybe TRBD1 (5 bases). This CDR3 has 16 residues. V was trimmed by 5 bases and J by 2 bases, leaving 19 bases between them. CDR1 and CDR2 from the germline V gene are SGHVS and FNYEAQ.

The J gene is TRBJ2-7, the V gene TRBV28; 11 bases fit TRBD2. The trim removed 9 bases at V and 2 bases at J, leaving 6 bases unmatched. Germline V gene data show CDR1 as MDHEN and CDR2 as SYDVKM. This CDR3 has 14 amino acids. CDR3 amino acids: CASTIAGGTYEQYF. The CDR3 region has the DNA TGTGCCAGTACAATAGCGGGAGGGACCTACGAGCAGTACTTC.

The rearrangement uses TRBV5-6 and TRBJ2-2; TRBD2 is a possible D gene (6 bases). Trimming shortened V by 2 bases and J by 8 bases, and 7 bases separated the two germline ends. Looked up from germline, CDR1 is SGHDT and CDR2 is YYEEEE. The CDR3 runs to 12 residues. The DNA for the CDR3 is TGTGCCAGCAGCTTACTAGCTGGGGAGCTGTTTTTT. Its translation: CASSLLAGELFF.

The V and J genes are TRBV7-3 and TRBJ1-1; 7 bases fit TRBD1. The V gene's germline CDR1 is SGHTA and CDR2 FQGTGA. V was pared by 2 bases and J by 1 base, with 4 bases of the junction left unmatched. The CDR3 is 15 amino acids. Here the CDR3 reads CASSLQSGGNTEAFF. DNA for the CDR3: TGTGCCAGCAGCTTACAGTCAGGGGGGAACACTGAAGCTTTCTTT.

The chain has TRBV7-9 and TRBJ2-7, with 7 bases aligning to TRBD2. The CDR3 is made up of 16 amino acids. Germline assignment: CDR1 SEHNR and CDR2 FQNEAQ (reference sequence). Unmatched junction bases numbered 5, after V lost 0 bases and J lost 0 bases. CDR3 amino acids: CASSLAPTSPSYEQYF. The CDR3 DNA sequence: TGTGCCAGCAGCTTAGCGCCGACTAGCCCCTCCTACGAGCAGTACTTC.

This clone was counted a few times. The chain's CDR3 is CASSPKTADTDTQYF. CDR3 sequence (DNA): TGCGCCAGCAGCCCCAAAACAGCTGACACAGATACGCAGTATTTT. The J gene is TRBJ2-3, the V gene TRBV5-1; D is unclear. The germline V gene encodes CDR1 SGHRS and CDR2 YFSETQ. The CDR3 extends over 15 amino acids. V lost 4 bases and J lost 2, with 14 bases in between.

The CDR3 protein is CASSQDLNTDTQYF. Written as DNA, the CDR3 is TGCGCCAGCAGCCAAGATCTTAACACAGATACGCAGTATTTT. The chain is built from TRBV4-3 and TRBJ2-3; the D is unclear. V was cut by 0 bases and J by 2 bases, with 6 bases left in between. Germline-derived CDR1 and CDR2 are LGHNA and YSLEER. The CDR3 loop spans 14 amino acids.

This clone has a single count. This chain uses TRBV11-2 with TRBJ1-1; D might be TRBD1 (6 bases). Germline loops: CDR1 SGHAT, CDR2 FQNNGV. The length of the CDR3 is 15 residues. V lost 1 base and J lost 4, with 13 bases in between. The CDR3 loop is CASSLGSGGLTEAFF. As DNA, the CDR3 is TGTGCCAGCAGCTTAGGTAGCGGGGGCCTCACTGAAGCTTTCTTT.